This TCR beta chain was captured in a study of T cell responses to AZD1222 COVID-19 vaccine. Overall study context: Second-dose intervals near 4 or 12 weeks were combined.

Study-level results: No day 14 peak samples; only post-peak repertoires were characterized. Donors were chiefly white British, with a greater number of females, and clonal diversity was perhaps underestimated. Recipients of AZD1222 seropositive at baseline numbered only 6 or 7.

This CDR3 is built from 14 residues. Per the germline V gene, CDR1 is KGHSH and CDR2 is LQKENI. The ends were cut back, 3 bases at V and 4 bases at J, with 12 bases in the middle. As to this clone: No antigen is known for it.

Produced via immunoSEQ multiplex PCR; TCRdb's table is partial and in-frame only. The sample shows tens of thousands of clones, roughly 93% of them seen only once. The V call is TRBV18, the J call TRBJ1-2; D is unresolved. Sequences were derived from peripheral blood, sampled on day 0 of AZD1222 vaccination. This receptor was obtained from an adult in good health. The CDR3 nucleotides are TGTGCCAGCTCACCCGAGGGCGCAAGCTATGGCTACACCTTC. Translation gives CASSPEGASYGYTF.